This T cell receptor (beta chain) was obtained from a study of T-cell memory formation after mild COVID-19. The CDR3 has 16 amino acids. Losses at the gene ends were 5 bases for V and 2 bases for J; bases not matched to a gene: 8. From germline, CDR1 is LNHDA and CDR2 SQIVND (reference sequence). After 5'RACE with constant-segment primers, TCR alpha and TCR beta cDNA libraries carrying sample barcodes and UMIs were obtained. MiXCR was run by TCRdb on the 5' RACE reads, yielding one entry per CDR3 protein. The sample holds 190,000 or so distinct CDR3 sequences, 27% seen once. The chain carries TRBV19 and TRBJ1-5, with 8 bases identical to TRBD1. Sequenced input: PBMCs or a T cell subset sorted from them (not recorded which). The TCR originated in an adult woman who had mild COVID-19 (a few samples of this study predate the infection). Cell type and time point are not known. As DNA, the CDR3 is TGTGCCAGTAGTCCGATCGACAGGGGAGGCAATCAGCCCCAGCATTTT. It specifies CASSPIDRGGNQPQHF.